This T cell receptor beta chain derives from a study of cytomegalovirus exposure and HLA in healthy donors. Findings and caveats of the study: Presence/absence analyses assumed roughly uniform sequencing depth across donors. Based on reports, TCR beta sequences accurately predicted HLA-A and HLA-B alleles for most subjects. In vitro assays verified that a few CMV-associated chains recognized CMV antigens specifically. The classifier was said to identify cytomegalovirus status with high specificity and sensitivity.

PCR involved 60 Vbeta and 13 Jbeta primers. Libraries were prepared by immunoSEQ multiplex PCR; TCRdb keeps only in-frame clonotypes and omits some of them. The table shows some 130,000 clones, with 75% to 85% occurring only once. The CDR3 loop spans 14 amino acids. Worth noting for this clone: The antigen is undetermined.

Sequenced input: PBMCs. The sequence was collected from a male donor in good health and CMV-seropositive. This sequence joins TRBV21-1 and TRBJ2-1; the table's D call TRBD1 went unverified against the DNA. TRBV21-1 is a documented pseudogene. The DNA of the CDR3 is TGTGCCAGCGTACCGGGACAGGGCGTGGATGAGCAGTTCTTC. It is translated as CASVPGQGVDEQFF.